These 5 T cell receptor beta chains came from one sample sequenced in a study of regulatory T cells in long-lasting Graves disease. Building of the TCR beta libraries involved iRepertoire HTBI primers and Arm-PCR of CDR3 regions. TCRdb processed the multiplex PCR reads anew with MiXCR; each CDR3 protein has one entry. Seen here are hundreds of thousands of distinct CDR3 sequences, 15% to 20% observed once, and the top ten hold 20% to 25%. The time point denotes: newly diagnosed GD, antithyroid drugs for less than 3 months. PBMCs provided the RNA from which the TCR library was made. These data were also reused for a study on T cells in Graves' hyperthyroidism and ophthalmopathy.

Sequences were derived from peripheral blood mononuclear cells (PBMCs), sampled at new diagnosis, from a patient treated with antithyroid drugs. The origin of the receptors is a middle-aged woman with Graves disease.

This rearrangement joins TRBV29-1 to TRBJ2-5; TRBD2 aligns across 7 bases. The V gene end was trimmed by 7 bases and the J gene end by 4 bases; junction bases not matched to a gene: 9. There are 13 residues in the CDR3. CDR1 SQVTM and CDR2 ANQGSEA come from the germline V gene. The chain's CDR3 is CSALPGGRETQYF. The CDR3 nucleotides read TGCAGCGCTCTGCCGGGGGGTCGAGAGACCCAGTACTTC.

Ten or more counts support this clonotype. The chain employs TRBV2 and TRBJ2-5; 13 bases are a match to TRBD2. Germline values: CDR1 SNHLY, CDR2 FYNNEI. The CDR3 runs to 14 residues. J lost 6 bases, V lost 6 bases, and 4 bases had no gene match. The CDR3 region has the DNA TGTGCCAGCAGCGGGACTAGCGGGGTTAAGACCCAGTACTTC. Encoded protein: CASSGTSGVKTQYF.

CDR3 in amino acids: CASSGTDSYGYTF. The CDR3 nucleotides are TGTGCCAGCAGTGGGACGGACTCCTATGGCTACACCTTC. The V call is TRBV2, the J call TRBJ1-2; no firm D call. In germline, CDR1 is SNHLY, CDR2 FYNNEI. The CDR3 is 13 amino acids. V was trimmed by 4 bases and J by 4 bases, leaving 10 bases between them.

This clonotype has a count of ten or more. The chain has TRBV6-1 and TRBJ1-2; 10 bases are shared with TRBD1. This CDR3 is 15 amino acids long. J was trimmed by 3 bases and V by 4 bases; bases with no gene match: 5. Germline V gene sequence: CDR1 MNHNS, CDR2 SASEGT. Here the CDR3 DNA reads TGTGCCAGCAGTGGCCGGGACAGGGGCGACTATGGCTACACCTTC. Translating it yields CASSGRDRGDYGYTF.

The chain joins TRBV11-2 to TRBJ2-7, with a tentative D call TRBD1 (6 bases). The V gene lost 3 bases and the J gene lost 6 bases, with 15 bases spanning the gap. The CDR3 loop spans 14 amino acids. Germline CDR1 reads SGHAT; CDR2 reads FQNNGV. The CDR3 is CASSLGPGVSEQYF. For the CDR3, the DNA is TGTGCCAGCAGCTTGGGGCCAGGGGTTTCCGAGCAGTACTTC. The full variable domain, with the rest looked up from reference TRBV11-2 and TRBJ2-7, is EAGVAQSPRYKIIEKRQSVAFWCNPISGHATLYWYQQILGQGPKLLIQFQNNGVVDDSQLPKDRFSAERLKGVDSTLKIQPAKLEDSAVYLCASSLGPGVSEQYFGPGTRLTVT.